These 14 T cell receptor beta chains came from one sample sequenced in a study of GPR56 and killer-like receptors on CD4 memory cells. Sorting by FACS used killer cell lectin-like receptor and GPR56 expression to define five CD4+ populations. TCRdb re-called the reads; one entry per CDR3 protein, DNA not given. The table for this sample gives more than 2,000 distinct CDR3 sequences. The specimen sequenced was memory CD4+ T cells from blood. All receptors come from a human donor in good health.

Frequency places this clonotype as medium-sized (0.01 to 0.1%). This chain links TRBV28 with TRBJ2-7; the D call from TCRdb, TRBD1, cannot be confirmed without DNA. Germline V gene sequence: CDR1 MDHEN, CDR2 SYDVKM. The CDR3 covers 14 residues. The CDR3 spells CASSLWGTSYEQYF.

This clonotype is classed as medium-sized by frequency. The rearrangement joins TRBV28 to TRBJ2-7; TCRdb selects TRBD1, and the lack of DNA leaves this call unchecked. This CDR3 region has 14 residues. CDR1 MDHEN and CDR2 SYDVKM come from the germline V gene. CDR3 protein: CATARYRGKYEQYF.

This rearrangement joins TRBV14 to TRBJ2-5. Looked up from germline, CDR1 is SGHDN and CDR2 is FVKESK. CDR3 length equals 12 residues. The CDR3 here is CASSEQRFAQYF.

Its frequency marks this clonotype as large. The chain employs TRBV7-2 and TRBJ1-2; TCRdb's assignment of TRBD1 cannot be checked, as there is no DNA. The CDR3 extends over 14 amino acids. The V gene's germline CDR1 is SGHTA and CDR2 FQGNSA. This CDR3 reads CASSRGTEAYGYTF.

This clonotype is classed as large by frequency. This CDR3 is CASSDRGETDTQYF. The V call is TRBV19, the J call TRBJ2-3; TCRdb calls TRBD1, which cannot be checked without DNA. The CDR3 covers 14 residues. Germline CDR1 reads LNHDA; CDR2 reads SQIVND (reference sequence).

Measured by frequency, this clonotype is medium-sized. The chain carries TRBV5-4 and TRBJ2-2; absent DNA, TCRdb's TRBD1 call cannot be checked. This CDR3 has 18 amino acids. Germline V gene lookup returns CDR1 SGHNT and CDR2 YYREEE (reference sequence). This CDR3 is CASSSGPIRGANTGELFF.

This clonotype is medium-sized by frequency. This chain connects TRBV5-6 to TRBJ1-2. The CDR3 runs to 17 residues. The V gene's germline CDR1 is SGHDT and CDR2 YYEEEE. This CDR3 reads CASSLAVAVGEKLGYTF.

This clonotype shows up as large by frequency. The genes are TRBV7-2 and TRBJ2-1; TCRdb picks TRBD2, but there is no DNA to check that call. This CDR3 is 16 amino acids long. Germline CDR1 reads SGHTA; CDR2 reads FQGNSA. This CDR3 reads CASSPMGLAGRNEQFF.

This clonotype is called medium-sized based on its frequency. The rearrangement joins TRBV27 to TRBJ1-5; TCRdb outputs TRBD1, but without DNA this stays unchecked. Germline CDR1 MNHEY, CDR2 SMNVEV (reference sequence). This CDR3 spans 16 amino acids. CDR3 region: CASSLTGTANNQPQHF.

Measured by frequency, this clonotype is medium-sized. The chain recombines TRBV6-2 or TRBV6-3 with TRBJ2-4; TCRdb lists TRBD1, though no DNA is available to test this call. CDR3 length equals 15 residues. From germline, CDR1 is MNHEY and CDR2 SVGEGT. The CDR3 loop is CATGDGRGAQNIQYF.

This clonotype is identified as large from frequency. The CDR3 reads CAIREGGYGYTF. The chain is built from TRBV10-3 and TRBJ1-2; TCRdb's D gene call, TRBD1, goes unchecked for lack of DNA. This CDR3 comprises 12 residues. CDR1 and CDR2 from the germline V gene are ENHRY and SYGVKD.

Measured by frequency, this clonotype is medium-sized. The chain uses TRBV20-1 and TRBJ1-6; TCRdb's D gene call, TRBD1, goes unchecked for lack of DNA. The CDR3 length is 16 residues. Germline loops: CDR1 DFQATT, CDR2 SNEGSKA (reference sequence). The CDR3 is CSAPKQGNLVNSPLHF.

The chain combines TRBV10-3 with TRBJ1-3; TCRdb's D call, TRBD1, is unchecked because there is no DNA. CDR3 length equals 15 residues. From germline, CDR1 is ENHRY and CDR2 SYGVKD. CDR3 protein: CAISEFGQGVDTIYF.

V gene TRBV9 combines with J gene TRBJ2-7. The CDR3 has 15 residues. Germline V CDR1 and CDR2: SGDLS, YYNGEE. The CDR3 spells CASSVSIGASYEQYF.